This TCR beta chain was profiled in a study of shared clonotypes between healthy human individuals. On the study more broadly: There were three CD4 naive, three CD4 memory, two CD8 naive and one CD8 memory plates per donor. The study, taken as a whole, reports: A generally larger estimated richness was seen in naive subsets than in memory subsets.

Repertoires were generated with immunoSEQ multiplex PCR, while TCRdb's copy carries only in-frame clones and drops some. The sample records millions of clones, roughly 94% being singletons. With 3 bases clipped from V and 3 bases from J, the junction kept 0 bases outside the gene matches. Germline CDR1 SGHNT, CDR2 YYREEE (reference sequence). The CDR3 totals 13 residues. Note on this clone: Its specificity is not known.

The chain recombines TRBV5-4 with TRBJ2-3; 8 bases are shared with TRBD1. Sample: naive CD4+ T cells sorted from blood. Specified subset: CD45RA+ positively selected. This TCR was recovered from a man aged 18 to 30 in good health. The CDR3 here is CASSWTGTDTQYF. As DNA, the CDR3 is TGTGCCAGCAGCTGGACAGGGACAGATACGCAGTATTTT.